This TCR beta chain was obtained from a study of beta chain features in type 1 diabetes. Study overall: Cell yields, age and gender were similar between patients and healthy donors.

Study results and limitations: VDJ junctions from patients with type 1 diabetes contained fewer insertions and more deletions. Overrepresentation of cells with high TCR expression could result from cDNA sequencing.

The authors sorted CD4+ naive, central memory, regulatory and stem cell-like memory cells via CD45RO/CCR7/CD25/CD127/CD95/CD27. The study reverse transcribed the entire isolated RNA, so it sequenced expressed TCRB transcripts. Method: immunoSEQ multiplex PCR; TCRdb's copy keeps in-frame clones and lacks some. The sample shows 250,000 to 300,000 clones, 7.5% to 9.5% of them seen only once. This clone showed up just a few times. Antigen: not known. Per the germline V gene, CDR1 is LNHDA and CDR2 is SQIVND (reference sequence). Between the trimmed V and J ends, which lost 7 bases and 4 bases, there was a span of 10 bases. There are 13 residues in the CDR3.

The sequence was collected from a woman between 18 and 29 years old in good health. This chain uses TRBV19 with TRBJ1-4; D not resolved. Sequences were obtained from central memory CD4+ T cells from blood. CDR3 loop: CASNNRRNEKLFF. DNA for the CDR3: TGTGCCAGTAATAATAGGCGTAATGAAAAACTGTTTTTT. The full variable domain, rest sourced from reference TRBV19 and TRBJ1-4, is DGGITQSPKYLFRKEGQNVTLSCEQNLNHDAMYWYRQDPGQGLRLIYYSQIVNDFQKGDIAEGYSVSREKKESFPLTVTSAQKNPTAFYLCASNNRRNEKLFFGSGTQLSVL.